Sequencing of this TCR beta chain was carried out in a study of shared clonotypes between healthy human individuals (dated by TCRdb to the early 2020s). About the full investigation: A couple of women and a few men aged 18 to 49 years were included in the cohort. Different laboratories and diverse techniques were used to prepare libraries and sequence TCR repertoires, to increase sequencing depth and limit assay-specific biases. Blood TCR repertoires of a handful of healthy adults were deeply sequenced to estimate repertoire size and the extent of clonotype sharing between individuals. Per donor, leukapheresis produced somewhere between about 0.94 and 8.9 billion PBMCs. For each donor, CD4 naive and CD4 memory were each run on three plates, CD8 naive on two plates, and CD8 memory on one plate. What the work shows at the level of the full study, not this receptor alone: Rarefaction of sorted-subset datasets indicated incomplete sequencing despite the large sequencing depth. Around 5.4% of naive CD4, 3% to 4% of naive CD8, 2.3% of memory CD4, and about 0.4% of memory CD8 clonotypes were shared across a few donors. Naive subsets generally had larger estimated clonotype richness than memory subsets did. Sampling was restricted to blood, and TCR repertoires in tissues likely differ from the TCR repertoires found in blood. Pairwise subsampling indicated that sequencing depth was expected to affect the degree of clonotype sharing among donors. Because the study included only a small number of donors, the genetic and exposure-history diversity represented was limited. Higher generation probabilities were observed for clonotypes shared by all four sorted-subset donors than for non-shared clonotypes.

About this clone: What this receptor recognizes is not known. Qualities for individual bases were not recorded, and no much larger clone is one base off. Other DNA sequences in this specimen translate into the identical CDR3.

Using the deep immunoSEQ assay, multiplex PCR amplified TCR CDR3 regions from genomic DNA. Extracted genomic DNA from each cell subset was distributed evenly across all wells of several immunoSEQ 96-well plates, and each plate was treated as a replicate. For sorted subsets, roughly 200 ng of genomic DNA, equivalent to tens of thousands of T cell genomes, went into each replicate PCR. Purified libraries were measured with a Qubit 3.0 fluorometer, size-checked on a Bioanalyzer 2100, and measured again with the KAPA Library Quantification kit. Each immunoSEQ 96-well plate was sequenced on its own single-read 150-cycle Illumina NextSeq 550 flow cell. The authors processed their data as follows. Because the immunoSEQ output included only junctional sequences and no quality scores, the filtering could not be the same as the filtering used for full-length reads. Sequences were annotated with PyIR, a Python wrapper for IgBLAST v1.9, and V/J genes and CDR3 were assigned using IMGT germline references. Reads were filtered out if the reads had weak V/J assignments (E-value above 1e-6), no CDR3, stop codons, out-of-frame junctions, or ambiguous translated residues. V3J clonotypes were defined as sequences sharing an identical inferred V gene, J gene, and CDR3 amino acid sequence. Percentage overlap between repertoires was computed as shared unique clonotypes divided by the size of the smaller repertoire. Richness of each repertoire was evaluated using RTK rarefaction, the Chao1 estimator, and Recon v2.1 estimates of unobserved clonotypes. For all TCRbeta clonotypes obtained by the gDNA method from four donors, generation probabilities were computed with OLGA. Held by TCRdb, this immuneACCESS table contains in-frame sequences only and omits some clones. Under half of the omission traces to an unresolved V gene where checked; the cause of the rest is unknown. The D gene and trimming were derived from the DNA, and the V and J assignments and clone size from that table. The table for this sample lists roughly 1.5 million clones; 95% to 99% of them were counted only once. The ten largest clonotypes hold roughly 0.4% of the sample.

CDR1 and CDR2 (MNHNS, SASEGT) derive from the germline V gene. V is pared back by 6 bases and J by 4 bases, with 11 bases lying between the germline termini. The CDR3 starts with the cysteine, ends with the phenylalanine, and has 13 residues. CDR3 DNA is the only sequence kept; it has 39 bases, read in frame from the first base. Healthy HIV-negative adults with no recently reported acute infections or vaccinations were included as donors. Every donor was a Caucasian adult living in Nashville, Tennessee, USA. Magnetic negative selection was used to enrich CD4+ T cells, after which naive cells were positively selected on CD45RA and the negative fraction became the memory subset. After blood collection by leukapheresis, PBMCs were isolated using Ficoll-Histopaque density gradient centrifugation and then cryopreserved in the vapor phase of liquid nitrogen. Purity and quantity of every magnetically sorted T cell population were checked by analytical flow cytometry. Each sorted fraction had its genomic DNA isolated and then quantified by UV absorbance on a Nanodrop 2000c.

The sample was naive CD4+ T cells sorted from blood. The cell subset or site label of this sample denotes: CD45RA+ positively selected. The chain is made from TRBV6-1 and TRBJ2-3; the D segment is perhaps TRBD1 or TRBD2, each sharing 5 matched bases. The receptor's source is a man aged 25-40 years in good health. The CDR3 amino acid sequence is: CASSELGADTQYF. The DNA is TGTGCCAGCAGCGAGTTGGGGGCAGATACGCAGTATTTT.